Presented here are 16 T cell receptor beta chains from one specimen sequenced in a study of T cell responses to AZD1222 COVID-19 vaccine (dated by TCRdb to the early 2020s). The method was the immunoSEQ multiplex PCR assay. TCRdb limited this immuneACCESS table to in-frame rearrangements with V and J called. A share of clones is missing; checked studies link under half to unresolved V genes, and the rest is unexplained. Recorded for this sample are about 150,000 clones; roughly 80% of them occurred a single time. The ten top clones hold over 4% of the sample. The meaning of the sample's time point label: baseline before first vaccination. Sequenced here: peripheral blood, sampled on day 0 of AZD1222 vaccination. These receptors all come from an adult in good health.

This clone occurred once. This chain joins TRBV28 and TRBJ1-4; the match to TRBD1 covers 7 bases. The CDR3 loop spans 16 amino acids. CDR1 is MDHEN and CDR2 is SYDVKM in the germline V gene. V trimming: 3 bases; J trimming: 4 bases; junction bases outside the gene matches: 8. The CDR3 protein is CASSLRTGAFNEKLFF. Here the CDR3 DNA reads TGTGCCAGCAGTTTGAGAACAGGGGCGTTTAATGAAAAACTGTTTTTT.

This clone was seen only a few times. The genes are TRBV2 and TRBJ1-6; D uncertain. V shed 8 bases and J shed 6 bases, with 8 bases lying between them. CDR3 length: 12 amino acids. Germline CDR1 SNHLY, CDR2 FYNNEI. As DNA, the CDR3 is TGTGCCAGCGAGAGGTCTAATTCACCCCTCCACTTT. Protein product: CASERSNSPLHF.

V and J are TRBV6-5 and TRBJ1-4, with D perhaps matching TRBD1 (6 bases). V was cut by 6 bases and J by 14 bases, with 16 bases left in between. Germline lookup yields CDR1 MNHEY and CDR2 SVGAGI. The CDR3 sequence is 12 residues long. CDR3 region: CASSTPGGLLFF. Written as DNA, the CDR3 is TGTGCCAGCAGCACCCCCGGGGGGCTGCTGTTTTTT.

This chain uses TRBV2 with TRBJ2-5; the match to TRBD2 covers 12 bases. CDR1 is SNHLY, CDR2 FYNNEI, per germline. Losses at the gene ends were 4 bases for V and 4 bases for J; bases not matched to a gene: 13. The CDR3 consists of 18 residues. The CDR3 DNA follows: TGTGCCAGCAGTGTTTGGACTAGCGGGGCCCGAATGCGAGAGACCCAGTACTTC. This codes for CASSVWTSGARMRETQYF. Full variable domain (missing parts from reference TRBV2 and TRBJ2-5): EPEVTQTPSHQVTQMGQEVILRCVPISNHLYFYWYRQILGQKVEFLVSFYNNEISEKSEIFDDQFSVERPDGSNFTLKIRSTKLEDSAMYFCASSVWTSGARMRETQYFGPGTRLLVL.

The V and J genes are TRBV29-1 and TRBJ1-4; 7 bases fit TRBD1. CDR1 and CDR2 (germline): SQVTM, ANQGSEA. V shed 4 bases, J shed 3 bases, and the junction held 2 bases outside the gene matches. This CDR3 is built from 13 residues. The CDR3 sequence is CSVGDRSNEKLFF. The CDR3, as DNA: TGCAGCGTTGGGGACAGATCTAATGAAAAACTGTTTTTT.

This rearrangement joins TRBV5-1 to TRBJ1-6; possibly TRBD1 for D (5 bases). The CDR3 has 16 residues. Germline CDR1 SGHRS, CDR2 YFSETQ. V gave up 7 bases and J gave up 4 bases, with 18 bases separating them. In DNA, the CDR3 is TGCGCCAGCCGAGAGTCCGGGGGAGGTTATAATTCACCCCTCCACTTT. Amino acid sequence: CASRESGGGYNSPLHF. The whole variable domain, filled in from reference TRBV5-1 and TRBJ1-6, reads KAGVTQTPRYLIKTRGQQVTLSCSPISGHRSVSWYQQTPGQGLQFLFEYFSETQRNKGNFPGRFSGRQFSNSRSEMNVSTLELGDSALYLCASRESGGGYNSPLHFGNGTRLTVT.

This clone was counted a few times. The CDR3 reads CASSQVANLGTEAFF. CDR3 coding DNA: TGCGCCAGCAGCCAAGTTGCGAATTTGGGGACTGAAGCTTTCTTT. The rearrangement links TRBV4-1 to TRBJ1-1; D is undetermined. The CDR3 consists of 15 residues. Germline CDR1 reads MGHRA; CDR2 reads YSYEKL. Between the trimmed V and J ends, which lost 1 base and 5 bases, there was a span of 14 bases.

V and J are TRBV28 and TRBJ1-5; D is ambiguous. Germline-derived CDR1 and CDR2 are MDHEN and SYDVKM. This CDR3 is built from 17 residues. V shed 2 bases and J shed 9 bases, with 23 bases lying between them. The CDR3 bases are TGTGCCAGCAGTTTAGACTCATCGGATCTAAGTTTAAGGCCCCAGCATTTT. This sequence encodes CASSLDSSDLSLRPQHF.

This clone was recorded a few times. The genes are TRBV5-1 and TRBJ2-2; D uncertain. V was pared by 2 bases and J by 6 bases, with 14 bases between. This CDR3 region has 15 residues. Germline V gene sequence: CDR1 SGHRS, CDR2 YFSETQ. CDR3 protein: CASSFDTPGPGELFF. CDR3 sequence (DNA): TGCGCCAGCAGCTTCGACACCCCTGGCCCCGGGGAGCTGTTTTTT.

This clone was found once. The chain has TRBV6-1 and TRBJ1-1; D is unresolved. The germline gives CDR1 MNHNS, CDR2 SASEGT. Trimming stripped 0 bases from V and 0 bases from J, with 8 bases between. CDR3 length equals 15 residues. CDR3 nucleotides: TGTGCCAGCAGTGAAGCGAAAGGTGTGAACACTGAAGCTTTCTTT. This codes for CASSEAKGVNTEAFF.

The count of this clone is one. J is TRBJ1-2 and V is TRBV19, with no clear D. Germline V gene lookup returns CDR1 LNHDA and CDR2 SQIVND (reference sequence). V lost 3 bases and J lost 8, with 13 bases in between. The CDR3 has 13 residues. This CDR3 is CASSMDPLRGYTF. CDR3 DNA: TGTGCCAGTAGTATGGACCCCCTAAGGGGCTACACCTTC.

The chain couples TRBV7-9 to TRBJ1-5; unclear D gene. Germline V gene data show CDR1 as SEHNR and CDR2 as FQNEAQ (reference sequence). The length of the CDR3 is 15 residues. Trimming cost V 2 bases and J 5 bases, with 13 bases left between them. The CDR3 DNA sequence: TGTGCCAGCAGCTTATACGGGGTTCCCGATCAGCCCCAGCATTTT. It encodes CASSLYGVPDQPQHF.

The gene calls are TRBV5-4 and TRBJ1-1, with unresolved D. The ends were cut back, 1 base at V and 4 bases at J, with 11 bases in the middle. The CDR3 sequence is 14 residues long. CDR1 is SGHNT and CDR2 is YYREEE in the germline V gene (reference sequence). CDR3 sequence: CASSLMREGTEAFF. The CDR3 DNA sequence: TGTGCCAGCAGCTTGATGAGGGAAGGCACTGAAGCTTTCTTT. Complete variable domain (other parts from reference TRBV5-4 and TRBJ1-1): ETGVTQSPTHLIKTRGQQVTLRCSSQSGHNTVSWYQQALGQGPQFIFQYYREEENGRGNFPPRFSGLQFPNYSSELNVNALELDDSALYLCASSLMREGTEAFFGQGTRLTVV.

The genes are TRBV28 and TRBJ1-4; D remains ambiguous. Germline loops: CDR1 MDHEN, CDR2 SYDVKM. Trimming pared 3 bases from V and 8 bases from J, leaving 16 bases between. The CDR3 is 15 residues long. CDR3 in amino acids: CASSFPTLGEEKLFF. The CDR3 region has the DNA TGTGCCAGCAGTTTTCCCACCCTGGGTGAAGAAAAACTGTTTTTT.

This clone was seen a few times. The CDR3 DNA reads TGTGCCAGCAGTTTAAGTATCGTGGGGGGGCCTTCAAATGAGCAGTTCTTC. Its translation: CASSLSIVGGPSNEQFF. The genes are TRBV28 and TRBJ2-1, with D perhaps matching TRBD2 (7 bases). CDR3 length: 17 residues. CDR1 and CDR2 from the germline V gene are MDHEN and SYDVKM. The V end was cut by 2 bases, the J end by 7 bases, with 21 bases between.

The chain joins TRBV28 to TRBJ1-1; TRBD1 might be the D (5 bases). Germline V gene data show CDR1 as MDHEN and CDR2 as SYDVKM. The CDR3 is 17 residues long. V was shortened by 4 bases and J by 1 base, with 19 bases between the two germline ends. The CDR3 bases are TGTGCCAGCAGTTCTTCCCCCGGGGCAGGGTCGAACACTGAAGCTTTCTTT. This translates into CASSSSPGAGSNTEAFF. The whole variable domain, filled in from reference TRBV28 and TRBJ1-1, reads DVKVTQSSRYLVKRTGEKVFLECVQDMDHENMFWYRQDPGLGLRLIYFSYDVKMKEKGDIPEGYSVSREKKERFSLILESASTNQTSMYLCASSSSPGAGSNTEAFFGQGTRLTVV.